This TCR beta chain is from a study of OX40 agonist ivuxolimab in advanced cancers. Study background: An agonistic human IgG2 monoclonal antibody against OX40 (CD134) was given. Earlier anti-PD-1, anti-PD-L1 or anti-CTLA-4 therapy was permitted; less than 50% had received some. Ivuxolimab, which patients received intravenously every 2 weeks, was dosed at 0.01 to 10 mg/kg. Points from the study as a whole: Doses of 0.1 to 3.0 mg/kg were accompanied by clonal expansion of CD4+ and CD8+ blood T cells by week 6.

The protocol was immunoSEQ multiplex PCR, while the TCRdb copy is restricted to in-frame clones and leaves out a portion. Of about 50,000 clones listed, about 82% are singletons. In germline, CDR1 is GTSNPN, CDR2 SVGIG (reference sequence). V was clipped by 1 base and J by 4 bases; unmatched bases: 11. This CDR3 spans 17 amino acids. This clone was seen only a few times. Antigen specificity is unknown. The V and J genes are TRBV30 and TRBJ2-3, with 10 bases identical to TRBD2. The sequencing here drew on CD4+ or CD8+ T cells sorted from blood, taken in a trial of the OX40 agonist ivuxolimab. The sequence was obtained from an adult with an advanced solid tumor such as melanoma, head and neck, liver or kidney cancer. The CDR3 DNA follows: TGTGCCTGGAGTGAACGGACTAGCGGAAACTTGGCAGATACGCAGTATTTT. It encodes CAWSERTSGNLADTQYF. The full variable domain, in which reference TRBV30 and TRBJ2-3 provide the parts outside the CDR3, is SQTIHQWPATLVQPVGSPLSLECTVEGTSNPNLYWYRQAAGRGLQLLFYSVGIGQISSEVPQNLSASRPQDRQFILSSKKLLLSDSGFYLCAWSERTSGNLADTQYFGPGTRLTVL.